This is a list of T cell receptor beta chains from one sample in a study of beta chain features in type 1 diabetes. Assay: immunoSEQ multiplex PCR; the TCRdb copy retains only in-frame clones and omits some. Altogether fewer than 400,000 clones are present, approximately 9.9% being singletons, with the ten largest covering about 1%. Sequenced: central memory CD4+ T cells from blood. The source is a man in his thirties or forties with type 1 diabetes. Both conserved end residues are part of each CDR3. The D gene is left open where the match is weak. A row's size may be missing; if present it is once, few, many or a size class.

abundance,j_gene,d_gene,v_gene,CDR3aa,CDR3nt
few,TRBJ1-5,-,TRBV9,CARAGRQGRVGQPQHF,TGTGCCAGGGCGGGACGGCAGGGACGGGTTGGGCAGCCCCAGCATTTT
-,TRBJ2-7,-,TRBV28,CASSWASSYEQYF,TGTGCCAGCAGTTGGGCCTCCTCCTACGAGCAGTACTTC
few,TRBJ1-2,-,TRBV20-1,CSANRDQRGTF,TGCAGTGCCAACCGGGACCAAAGAGGCACCTTC
-,TRBJ2-7,-,TRBV7-7,CASSPGGVAEQYF,TGTGCTAGCAGCCCCGGCGGAGTCGCCGAGCAGTACTTC
-,TRBJ2-1,-,TRBV18,CASSPPHEGEQFF,TGTGCCAGCTCACCACCGCATGAGGGTGAGCAGTTCTTC
-,TRBJ2-2,TRBD2,TRBV2,CASCLAGAGGGELFF,TGTGCCAGCTGCCTAGCGGGGGCCGGAGGAGGGGAGCTGTTTTTT
few,TRBJ2-2,-,TRBV19,CASSNQVTNTGELFF,TGTGCCAGTAGTAACCAGGTTACGAACACCGGGGAGCTGTTTTTT
-,TRBJ2-7,-,TRBV30,CAWSASGPEQYF,TGTGCCTGGAGTGCGTCGGGGCCTGAGCAGTACTTC
-,TRBJ2-3,TRBD2,TRBV7-2,CASSPRLAGATDTQYF,TGTGCCAGCAGCCCCCGACTAGCGGGGGCCACAGATACGCAGTATTTT
-,TRBJ2-1,TRBD1,TRBV5-1,CASSRTGVKGDNEQFF,TGCGCCAGCAGCCGGACAGGGGTGAAAGGGGACAATGAGCAGTTCTTC
-,TRBJ2-3,TRBD2,TRBV6-6,CASSYSLAGSTDTQYF,TGTGCCAGCAGTTACTCACTAGCGGGGAGCACAGATACGCAGTATTTT
many,TRBJ2-5,-,TRBV4-1,CASSQDGLGETQYF,TGCGCCAGCAGCCAAGATGGGCTAGGGGAGACCCAGTACTTC
once,TRBJ1-5,-,TRBV2,CASSLDSSNQPQHF,TGTGCCAGCAGCCTGGACAGTAGCAATCAGCCCCAGCATTTT
-,TRBJ1-6,-,TRBV18,CASSPARLLNSPLHF,TGTGCCAGCTCACCAGCCCGGCTACTAAATTCACCCCTCCACTTT
-,TRBJ1-2,TRBD1,TRBV28,CASNKPGQGNYGYTF,TGTGCCAGCAATAAGCCGGGACAGGGGAACTATGGCTACACCTTC
-,TRBJ1-2,TRBD1,TRBV6-5,CASSQAHRGFHTF,TGTGCCAGCAGTCAAGCACACAGGGGATTCCACACCTTC
-,TRBJ2-3,TRBD2,TRBV7-9,CASSREELDTQYF,TGTGCCAGCAGCCGGGAGGAGTTGGATACGCAGTATTTT
-,TRBJ1-4,-,TRBV7-2,CASSVTVTNEKLFF,TGTGCCAGCAGCGTCACAGTGACTAATGAAAAACTGTTTTTT
-,TRBJ1-6,-,TRBV18,CASSRYTGPNSPLHF,TGTGCCAGCTCACGATATACAGGTCCAAATTCACCCCTCCACTTT